The T cell receptor (beta chain) described here comes from a study of cytomegalovirus exposure and HLA in healthy donors. Germline loops: CDR1 MNHEY, CDR2 SVGAGI. Trimming took 2 bases from V and 6 from J, leaving 11 bases between them. The CDR3 has 13 amino acids. The table came from immunoSEQ multiplex PCR; TCRdb's copy has only in-frame clones and leaves some out. Among roughly 120,000 clones listed, 94% were seen once. Findings and limits, study-wide: Reports indicated that the classifier achieved high specificity and sensitivity in diagnosing cytomegalovirus status.

This clone has just one count. Its matching antigen is unknown. The receptor comes from a woman between 18 and 30 years old in good health and CMV-seronegative. The V gene is TRBV6-5, the J gene TRBJ2-7; the D gene is possibly TRBD2 (5 bases). The sample consisted of PBMCs. The CDR3 loop reads CASSYVRAREQYF. CDR3 DNA: TGTGCCAGCAGTTACGTGAGGGCCCGCGAGCAGTACTTC.